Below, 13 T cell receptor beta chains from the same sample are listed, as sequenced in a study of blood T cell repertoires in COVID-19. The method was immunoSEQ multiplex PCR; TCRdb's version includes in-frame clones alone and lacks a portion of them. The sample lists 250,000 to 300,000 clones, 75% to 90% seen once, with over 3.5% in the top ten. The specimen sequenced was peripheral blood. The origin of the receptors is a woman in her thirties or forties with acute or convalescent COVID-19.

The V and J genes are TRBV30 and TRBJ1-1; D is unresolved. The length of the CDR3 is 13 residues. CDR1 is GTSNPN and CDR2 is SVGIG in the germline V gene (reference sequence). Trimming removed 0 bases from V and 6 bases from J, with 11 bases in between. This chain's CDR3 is CAWSVGGLAEAFF. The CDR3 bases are TGTGCCTGGAGTGTAGGAGGGCTCGCTGAAGCTTTCTTT.

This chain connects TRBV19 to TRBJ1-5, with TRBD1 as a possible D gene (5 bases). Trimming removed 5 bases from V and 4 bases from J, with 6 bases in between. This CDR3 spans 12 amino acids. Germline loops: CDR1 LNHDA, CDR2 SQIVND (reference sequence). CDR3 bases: TGTGCCAGTAGTGACAGAAATCAGCCCCAGCATTTT. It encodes CASSDRNQPQHF.

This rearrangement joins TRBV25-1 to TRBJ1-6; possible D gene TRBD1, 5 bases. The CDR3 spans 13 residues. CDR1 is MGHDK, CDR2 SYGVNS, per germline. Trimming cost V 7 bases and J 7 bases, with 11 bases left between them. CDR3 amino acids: CASKNSGNSPLHF. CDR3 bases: TGTGCCAGCAAGAATTCAGGGAATTCACCCCTCCACTTT. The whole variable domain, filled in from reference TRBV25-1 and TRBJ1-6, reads EADIYQTPRYLVIGTGKKITLECSQTMGHDKMYWYQQDPGMELHLIHYSYGVNSTEKGDLSSESTVSRIRTEHFPLTLESARPSHTSQYLCASKNSGNSPLHFGNGTRLTVT.

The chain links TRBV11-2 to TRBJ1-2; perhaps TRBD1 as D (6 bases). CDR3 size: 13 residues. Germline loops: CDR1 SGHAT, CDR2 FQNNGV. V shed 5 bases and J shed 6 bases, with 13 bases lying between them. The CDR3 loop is CASSPGTLDGYTF. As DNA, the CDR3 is TGTGCCAGCAGCCCCGGGACATTAGATGGCTACACCTTC.

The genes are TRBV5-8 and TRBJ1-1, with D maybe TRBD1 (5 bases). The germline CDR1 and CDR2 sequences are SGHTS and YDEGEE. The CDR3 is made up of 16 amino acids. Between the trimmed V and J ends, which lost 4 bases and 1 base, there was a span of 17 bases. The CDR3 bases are TGTGCCAGCAGCCTTTTGGGGGGGGGAAGGAACACTGAAGCTTTCTTT. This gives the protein CASSLLGGGRNTEAFF.

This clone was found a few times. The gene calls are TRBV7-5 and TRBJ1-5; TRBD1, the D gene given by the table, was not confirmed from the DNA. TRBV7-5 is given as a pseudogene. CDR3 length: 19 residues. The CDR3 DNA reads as TGTGCCAGAAGCTTAGTGTTTAAGGGACACCCTTATAGCAATCAGCCCCAGCATTTT. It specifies CARSLVFKGHPYSNQPQHF.

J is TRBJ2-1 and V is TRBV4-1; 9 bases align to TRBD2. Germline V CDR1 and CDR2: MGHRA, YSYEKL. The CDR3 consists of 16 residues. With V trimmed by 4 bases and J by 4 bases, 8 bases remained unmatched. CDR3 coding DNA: TGCGCCAGCAGCCCCCGGGAAAGCGGGGGGTACAATGAGCAGTTCTTC. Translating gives CASSPRESGGYNEQFF.

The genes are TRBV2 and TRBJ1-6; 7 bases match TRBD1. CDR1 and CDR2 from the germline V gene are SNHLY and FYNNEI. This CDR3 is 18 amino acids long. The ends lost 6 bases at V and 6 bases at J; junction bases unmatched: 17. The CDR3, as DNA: TGTGCCAGCAGCAAATACTCCGGGACAGCGAGGAGTAATTCACCCCTCCACTTT. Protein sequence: CASSKYSGTARSNSPLHF. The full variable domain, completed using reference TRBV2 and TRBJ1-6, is EPEVTQTPSHQVTQMGQEVILRCVPISNHLYFYWYRQILGQKVEFLVSFYNNEISEKSEIFDDQFSVERPDGSNFTLKIRSTKLEDSAMYFCASSKYSGTARSNSPLHFGNGTRLTVT.

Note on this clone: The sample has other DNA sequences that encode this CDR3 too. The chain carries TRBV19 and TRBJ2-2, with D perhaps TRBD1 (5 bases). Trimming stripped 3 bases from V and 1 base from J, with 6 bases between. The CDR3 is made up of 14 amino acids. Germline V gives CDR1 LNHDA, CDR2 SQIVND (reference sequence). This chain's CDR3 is CASSIQGNTGELFF. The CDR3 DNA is TGTGCCAGTAGTATCCAGGGGAACACCGGGGAGCTGTTTTTT. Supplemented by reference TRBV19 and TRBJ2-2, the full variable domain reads DGGITQSPKYLFRKEGQNVTLSCEQNLNHDAMYWYRQDPGQGLRLIYYSQIVNDFQKGDIAEGYSVSREKKESFPLTVTSAQKNPTAFYLCASSIQGNTGELFFGEGSRLTVL.

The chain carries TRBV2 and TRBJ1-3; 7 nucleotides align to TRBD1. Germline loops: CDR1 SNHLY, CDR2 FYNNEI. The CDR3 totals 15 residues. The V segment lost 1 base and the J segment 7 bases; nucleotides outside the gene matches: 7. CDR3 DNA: TGTGCCAGCAGTGAAGTCGGCGGAGGGGGCAACACCATATATTTT. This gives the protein CASSEVGGGGNTIYF.

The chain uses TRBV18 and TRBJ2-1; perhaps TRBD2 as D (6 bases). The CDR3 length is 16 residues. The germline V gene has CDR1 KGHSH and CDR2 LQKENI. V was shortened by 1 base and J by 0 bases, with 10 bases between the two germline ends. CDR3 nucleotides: TGTGCCAGCTCACCACGTACTAGCCCCTCCTACAATGAGCAGTTCTTC. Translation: CASSPRTSPSYNEQFF.

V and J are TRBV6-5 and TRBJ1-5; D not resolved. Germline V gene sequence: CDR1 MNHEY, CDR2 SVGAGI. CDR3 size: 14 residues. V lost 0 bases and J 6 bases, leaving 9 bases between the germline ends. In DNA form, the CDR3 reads TGTGCCAGCAGTTACTCCTTACATACTCAGCCCCAGCATTTT. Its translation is CASSYSLHTQPQHF.

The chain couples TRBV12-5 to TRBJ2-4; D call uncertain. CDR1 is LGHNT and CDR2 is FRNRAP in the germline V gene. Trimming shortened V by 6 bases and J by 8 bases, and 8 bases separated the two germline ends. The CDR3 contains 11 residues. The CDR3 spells CASGFGYIQYF. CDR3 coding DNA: TGTGCTAGTGGGTTCGGGTACATTCAGTACTTC.